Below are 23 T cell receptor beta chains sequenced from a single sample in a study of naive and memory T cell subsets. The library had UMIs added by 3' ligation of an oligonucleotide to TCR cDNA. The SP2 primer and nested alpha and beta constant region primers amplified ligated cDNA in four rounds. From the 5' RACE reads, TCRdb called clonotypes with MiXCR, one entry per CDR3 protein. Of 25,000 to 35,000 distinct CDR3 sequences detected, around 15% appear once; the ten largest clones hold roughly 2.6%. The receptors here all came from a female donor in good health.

The CDR3 bases are TGTGCCATGGGCCGCGGAAGCTCCTACAATGAGCAGTTCTTC. Its protein is CAMGRGSSYNEQFF. V is TRBV10-3 and J is TRBJ2-1; D remains unclear. Germline lookup yields CDR1 ENHRY and CDR2 SYGVKD. V gave up 9 bases and J gave up 0 bases, with 12 bases separating them. The CDR3 is 14 amino acids.

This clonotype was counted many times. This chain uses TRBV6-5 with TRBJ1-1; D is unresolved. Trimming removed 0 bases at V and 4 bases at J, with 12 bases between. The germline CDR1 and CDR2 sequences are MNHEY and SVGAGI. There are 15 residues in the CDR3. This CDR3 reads CASSYSEVGVTEAFF. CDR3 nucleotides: TGTGCCAGCAGTTACTCGGAGGTCGGGGTCACTGAAGCTTTCTTT.

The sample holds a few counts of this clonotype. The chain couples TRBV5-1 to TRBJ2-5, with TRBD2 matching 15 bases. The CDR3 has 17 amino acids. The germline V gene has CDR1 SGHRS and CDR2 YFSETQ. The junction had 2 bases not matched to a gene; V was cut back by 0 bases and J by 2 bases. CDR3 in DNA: TGCGCCAGCAGCTTGGCCGGGACTAGCGGGGGGCAAGAGACCCAGTACTTC. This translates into CASSLAGTSGGQETQYF.

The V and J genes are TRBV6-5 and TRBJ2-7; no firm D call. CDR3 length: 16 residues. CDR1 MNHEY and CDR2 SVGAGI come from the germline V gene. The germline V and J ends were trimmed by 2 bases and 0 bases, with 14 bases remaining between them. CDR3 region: CASSYQLGWSSYEQYF. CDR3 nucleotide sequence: TGTGCCAGCAGTTACCAGCTGGGTTGGAGCTCCTACGAGCAGTACTTC.

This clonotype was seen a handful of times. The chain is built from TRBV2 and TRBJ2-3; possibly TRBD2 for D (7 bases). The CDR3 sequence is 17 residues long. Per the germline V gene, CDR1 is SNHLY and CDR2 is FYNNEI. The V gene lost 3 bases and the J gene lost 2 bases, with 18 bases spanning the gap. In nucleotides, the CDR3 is TGTGCCAGCAGTGAGGGGGGGGGGGCCACCTACACAGATACGCAGTATTTT. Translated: CASSEGGGATYTDTQYF.

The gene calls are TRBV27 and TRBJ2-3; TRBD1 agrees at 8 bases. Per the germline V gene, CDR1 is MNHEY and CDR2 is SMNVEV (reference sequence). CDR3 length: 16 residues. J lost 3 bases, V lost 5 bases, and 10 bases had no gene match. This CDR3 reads CASSPIRQGSTDTQYF. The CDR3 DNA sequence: TGTGCCAGCAGTCCTATCCGACAGGGGAGTACAGATACGCAGTATTTT.

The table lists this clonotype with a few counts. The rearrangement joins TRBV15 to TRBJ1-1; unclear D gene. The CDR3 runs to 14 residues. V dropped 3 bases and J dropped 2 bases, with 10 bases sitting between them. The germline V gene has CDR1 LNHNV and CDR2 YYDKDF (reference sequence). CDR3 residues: CATSRITDNTEAFF. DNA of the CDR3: TGTGCCACCAGCAGGATAACAGATAACACTGAAGCTTTCTTT.

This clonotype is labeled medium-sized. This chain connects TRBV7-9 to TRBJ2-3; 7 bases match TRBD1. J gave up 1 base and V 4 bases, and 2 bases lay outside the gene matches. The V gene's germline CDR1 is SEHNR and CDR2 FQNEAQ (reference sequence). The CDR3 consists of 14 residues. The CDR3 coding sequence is TGTGCCAGCAGCTCCGACAGGGGCACAGATACGCAGTATTTT. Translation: CASSSDRGTDTQYF.

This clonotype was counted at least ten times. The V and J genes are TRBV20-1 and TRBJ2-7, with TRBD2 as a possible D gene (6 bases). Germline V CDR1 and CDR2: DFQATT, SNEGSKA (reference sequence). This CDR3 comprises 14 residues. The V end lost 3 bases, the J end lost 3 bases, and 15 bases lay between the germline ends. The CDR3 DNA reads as TGCAGTGCTAGGTTCGGCGGGGATCACTACGAGCAGTACTTC. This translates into CSARFGGDHYEQYF.

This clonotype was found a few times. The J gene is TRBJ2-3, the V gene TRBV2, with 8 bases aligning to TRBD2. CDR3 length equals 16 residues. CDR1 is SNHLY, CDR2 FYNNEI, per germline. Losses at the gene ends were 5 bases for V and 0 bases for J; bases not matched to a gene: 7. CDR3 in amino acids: CASSRSRGGSTDTQYF. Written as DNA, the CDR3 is TGTGCCAGCAGTAGGAGTCGCGGGGGGAGCACAGATACGCAGTATTTT. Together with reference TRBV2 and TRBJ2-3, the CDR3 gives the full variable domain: EPEVTQTPSHQVTQMGQEVILRCVPISNHLYFYWYRQILGQKVEFLVSFYNNEISEKSEIFDDQFSVERPDGSNFTLKIRSTKLEDSAMYFCASSRSRGGSTDTQYFGPGTRLTVL.

CDR3 coding DNA: TGTGCCAGCAGCTTAAATACGCGGCTAGCGGGGGCCGAGCAGTACTTC. This codes for CASSLNTRLAGAEQYF. The rearrangement joins TRBV7-2 to TRBJ2-7, with 10 bases that match TRBD2. V shed 2 bases, J shed 6 bases, and the junction held 10 bases outside the gene matches. Germline CDR1 is SGHTA and CDR2 is FQGNSA. The CDR3 loop spans 16 amino acids.

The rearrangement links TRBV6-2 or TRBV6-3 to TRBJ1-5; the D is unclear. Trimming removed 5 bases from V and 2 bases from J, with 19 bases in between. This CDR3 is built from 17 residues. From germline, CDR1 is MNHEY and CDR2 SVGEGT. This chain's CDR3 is CASSPRLTVTRNQPQHF. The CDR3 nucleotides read TGTGCCAGCAGTCCCCGACTCACAGTCACCCGCAATCAGCCCCAGCATTTT.

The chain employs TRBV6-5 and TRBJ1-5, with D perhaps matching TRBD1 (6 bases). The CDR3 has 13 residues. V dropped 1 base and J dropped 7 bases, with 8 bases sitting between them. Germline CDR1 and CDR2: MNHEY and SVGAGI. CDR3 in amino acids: CASSYYRDQPQHF. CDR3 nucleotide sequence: TGTGCCAGCAGTTACTACAGGGACCAGCCCCAGCATTTT.

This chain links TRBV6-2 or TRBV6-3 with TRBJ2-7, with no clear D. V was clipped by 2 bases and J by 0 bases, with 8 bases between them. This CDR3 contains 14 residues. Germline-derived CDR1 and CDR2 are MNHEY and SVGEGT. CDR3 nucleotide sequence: TGTGCCAGCAGTTACGTCAGCAGCTCCTACGAGCAGTACTTC. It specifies CASSYVSSSYEQYF.

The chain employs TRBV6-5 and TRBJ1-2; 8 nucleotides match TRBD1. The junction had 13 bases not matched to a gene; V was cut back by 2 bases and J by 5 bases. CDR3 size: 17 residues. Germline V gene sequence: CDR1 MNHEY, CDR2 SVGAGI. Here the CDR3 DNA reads TGTGCCAGCAGTTACCACGCCCGGGACAGGTCGCTTTATGGCTACACCTTC. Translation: CASSYHARDRSLYGYTF.

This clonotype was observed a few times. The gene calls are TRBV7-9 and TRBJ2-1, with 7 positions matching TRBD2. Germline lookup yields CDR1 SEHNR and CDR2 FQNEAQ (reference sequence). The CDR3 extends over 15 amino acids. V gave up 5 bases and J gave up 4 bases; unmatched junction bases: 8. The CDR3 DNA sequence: TGTGCCAGCAGCGAGAGCGGGATCTGGTACAATGAGCAGTTCTTC. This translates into CASSESGIWYNEQFF.

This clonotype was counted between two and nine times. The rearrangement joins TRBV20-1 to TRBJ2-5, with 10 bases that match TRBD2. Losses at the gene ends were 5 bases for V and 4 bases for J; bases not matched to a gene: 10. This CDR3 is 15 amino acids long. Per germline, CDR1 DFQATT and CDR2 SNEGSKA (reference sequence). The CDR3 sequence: CSAPGSGGAGETQYF. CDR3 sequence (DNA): TGCAGTGCTCCTGGGAGCGGGGGGGCAGGAGAGACCCAGTACTTC.

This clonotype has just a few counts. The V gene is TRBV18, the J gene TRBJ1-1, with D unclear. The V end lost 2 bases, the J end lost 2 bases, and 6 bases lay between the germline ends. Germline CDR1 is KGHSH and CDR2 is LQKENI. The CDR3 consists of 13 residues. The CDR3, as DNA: TGTGCCAGCTCACCAGTCCCAAACACTGAAGCTTTCTTT. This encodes CASSPVPNTEAFF.

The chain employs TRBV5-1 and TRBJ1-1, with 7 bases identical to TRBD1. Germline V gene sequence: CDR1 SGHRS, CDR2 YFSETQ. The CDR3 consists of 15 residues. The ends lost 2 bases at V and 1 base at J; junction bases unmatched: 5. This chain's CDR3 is CASSLRGRGNTEAFF. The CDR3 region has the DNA TGCGCCAGCAGCTTAAGGGGGCGGGGGAACACTGAAGCTTTCTTT.

Written as DNA, the CDR3 is TGCAGTGCTAGTAGACAGGGAGCTGGAAACACCATATATTTT. Encoded protein: CSASRQGAGNTIYF. V usage is TRBV20-1 and J usage is TRBJ1-3; TRBD1 agrees at 7 bases. This CDR3 region has 14 residues. V lost 3 bases, J lost 2 bases, and 4 bases stayed unmatched. Germline assignment: CDR1 DFQATT and CDR2 SNEGSKA (reference sequence).

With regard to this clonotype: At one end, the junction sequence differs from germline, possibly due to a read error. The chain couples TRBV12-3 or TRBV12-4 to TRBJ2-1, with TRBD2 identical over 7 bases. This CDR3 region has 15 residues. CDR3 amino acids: CAGRRTGLVVTEQFF. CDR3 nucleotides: TGTGCCGGCAGGCGAACCGGACTAGTTGTGACTGAGCAGTTCTTC.

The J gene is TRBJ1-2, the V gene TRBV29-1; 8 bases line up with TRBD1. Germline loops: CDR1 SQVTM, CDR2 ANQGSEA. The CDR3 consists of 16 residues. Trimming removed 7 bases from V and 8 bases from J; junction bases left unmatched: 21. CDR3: CSARGVGDRKSGGYTF. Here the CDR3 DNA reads TGCAGCGCTCGTGGGGTTGGGGACAGGAAATCGGGAGGCTACACCTTC.

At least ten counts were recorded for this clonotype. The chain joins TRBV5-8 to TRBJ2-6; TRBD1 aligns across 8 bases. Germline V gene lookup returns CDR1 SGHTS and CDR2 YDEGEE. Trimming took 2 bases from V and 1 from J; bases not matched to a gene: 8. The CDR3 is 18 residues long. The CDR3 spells CASSFRGRKRSGANVLTF. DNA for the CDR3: TGTGCCAGCAGCTTCAGGGGGCGCAAACGGTCTGGGGCCAACGTCCTGACTTTC.